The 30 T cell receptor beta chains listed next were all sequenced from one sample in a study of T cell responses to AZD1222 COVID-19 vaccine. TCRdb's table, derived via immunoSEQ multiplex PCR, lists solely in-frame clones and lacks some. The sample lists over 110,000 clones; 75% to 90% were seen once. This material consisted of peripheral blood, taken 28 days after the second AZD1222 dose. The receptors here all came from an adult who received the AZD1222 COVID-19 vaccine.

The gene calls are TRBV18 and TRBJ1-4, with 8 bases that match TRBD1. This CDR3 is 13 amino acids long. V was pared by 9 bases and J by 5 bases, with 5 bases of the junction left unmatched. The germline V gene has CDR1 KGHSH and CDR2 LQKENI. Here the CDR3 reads CASQGARNEKLFF. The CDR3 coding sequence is TGTGCCAGTCAGGGGGCACGGAATGAAAAACTGTTTTTT.

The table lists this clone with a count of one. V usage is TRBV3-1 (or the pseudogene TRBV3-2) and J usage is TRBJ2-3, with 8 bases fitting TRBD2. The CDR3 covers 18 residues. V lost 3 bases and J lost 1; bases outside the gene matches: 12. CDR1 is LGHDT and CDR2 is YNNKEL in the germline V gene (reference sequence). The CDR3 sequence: CASSQTTGREVGTDTQYF. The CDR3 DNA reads TGTGCCAGCAGCCAGACTACTGGGCGGGAGGTCGGCACAGATACGCAGTATTTT.

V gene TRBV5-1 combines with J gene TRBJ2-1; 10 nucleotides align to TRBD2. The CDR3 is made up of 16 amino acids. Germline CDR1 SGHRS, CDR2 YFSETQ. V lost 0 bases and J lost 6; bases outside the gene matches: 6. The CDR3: CASSLGAGGQFNEQFF. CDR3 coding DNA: TGCGCCAGCAGCTTGGGAGCGGGGGGGCAATTCAATGAGCAGTTCTTC. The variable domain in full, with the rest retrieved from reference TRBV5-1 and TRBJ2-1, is KAGVTQTPRYLIKTRGQQVTLSCSPISGHRSVSWYQQTPGQGLQFLFEYFSETQRNKGNFPGRFSGRQFSNSRSEMNVSTLELGDSALYLCASSLGAGGQFNEQFFGPGTRLTVL.

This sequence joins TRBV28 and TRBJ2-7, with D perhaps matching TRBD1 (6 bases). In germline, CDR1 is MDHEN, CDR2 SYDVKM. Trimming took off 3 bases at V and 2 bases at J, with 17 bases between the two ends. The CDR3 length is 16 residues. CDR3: CASSLGRQGNPYEQYF. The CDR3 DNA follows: TGTGCCAGCAGTTTGGGTCGGCAGGGGAACCCCTACGAGCAGTACTTC.

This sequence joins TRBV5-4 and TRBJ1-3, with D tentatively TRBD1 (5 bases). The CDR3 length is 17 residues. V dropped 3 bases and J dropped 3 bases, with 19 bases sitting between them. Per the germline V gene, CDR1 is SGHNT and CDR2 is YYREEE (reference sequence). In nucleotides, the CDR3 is TGTGCCAGCAGCTCCGGCGGGGGAGGGGTATTTGGAAACACCATATATTTT. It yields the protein CASSSGGGGVFGNTIYF.

The CDR3 region has the DNA TGCAGCGTGGGACTAGCGGGAGGAGTATGGGAGACCCAGTACTTC. Encoded protein: CSVGLAGGVWETQYF. This chain uses TRBV29-1 with TRBJ2-5; 15 bases align to TRBD2. This CDR3 spans 15 amino acids. Germline-derived CDR1 and CDR2 are SQVTM and ANQGSEA. Trimming cost V 6 bases and J 5 bases; bases outside gene matches: 7.

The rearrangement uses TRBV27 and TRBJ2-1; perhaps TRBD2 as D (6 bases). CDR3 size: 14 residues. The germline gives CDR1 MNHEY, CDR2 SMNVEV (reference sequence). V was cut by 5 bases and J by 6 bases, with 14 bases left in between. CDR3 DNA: TGTGCCAGCAGTGTGGGACTCGGGGGCAATGAGCAGTTCTTC. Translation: CASSVGLGGNEQFF.

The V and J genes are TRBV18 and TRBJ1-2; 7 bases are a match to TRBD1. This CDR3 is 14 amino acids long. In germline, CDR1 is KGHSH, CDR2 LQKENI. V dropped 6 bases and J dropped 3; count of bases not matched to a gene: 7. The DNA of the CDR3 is TGTGCCAGCTCGCAAATCGGACAGGACTATGGCTACACCTTC. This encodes CASSQIGQDYGYTF. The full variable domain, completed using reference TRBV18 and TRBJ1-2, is NAGVMQNPRHLVRRRGQEARLRCSPMKGHSHVYWYRQLPEEGLKFMVYLQKENIIDESGMPKERFSAEFPKEGPSILRIQQVVRGDSAAYFCASSQIGQDYGYTFGSGTRLTVV.

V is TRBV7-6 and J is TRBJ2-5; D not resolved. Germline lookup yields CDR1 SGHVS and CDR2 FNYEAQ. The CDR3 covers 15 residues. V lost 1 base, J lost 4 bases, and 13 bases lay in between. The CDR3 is CASSLESRQRETQYF. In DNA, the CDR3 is TGTGCCAGCAGCTTAGAGTCTCGCCAGCGAGAGACCCAGTACTTC.

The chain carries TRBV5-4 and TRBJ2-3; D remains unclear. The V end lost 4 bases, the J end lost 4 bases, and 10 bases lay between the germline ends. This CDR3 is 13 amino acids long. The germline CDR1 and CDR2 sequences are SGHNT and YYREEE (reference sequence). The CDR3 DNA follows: TGTGCCAGCAGCCAGGAATATGCAGATACGCAGTATTTT. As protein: CASSQEYADTQYF.

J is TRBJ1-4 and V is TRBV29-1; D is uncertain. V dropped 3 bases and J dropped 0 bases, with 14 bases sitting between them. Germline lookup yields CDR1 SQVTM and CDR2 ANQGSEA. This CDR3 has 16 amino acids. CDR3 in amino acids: CSVEGRWVATNEKLFF. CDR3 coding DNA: TGCAGCGTTGAGGGCAGGTGGGTGGCAACTAATGAAAAACTGTTTTTT.

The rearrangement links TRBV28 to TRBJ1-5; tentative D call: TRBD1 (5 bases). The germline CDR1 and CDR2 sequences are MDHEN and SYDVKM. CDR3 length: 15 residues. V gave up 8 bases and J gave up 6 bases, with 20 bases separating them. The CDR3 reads CASSFTGVKPQPQHF. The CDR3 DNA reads TGTGCCAGCTCCTTTACGGGGGTTAAGCCTCAGCCCCAGCATTTT. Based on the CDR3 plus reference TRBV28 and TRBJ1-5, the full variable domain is DVKVTQSSRYLVKRTGEKVFLECVQDMDHENMFWYRQDPGLGLRLIYFSYDVKMKEKGDIPEGYSVSREKKERFSLILESASTNQTSMYLCASSFTGVKPQPQHFGDGTRLSIL.

The CDR3 protein is CASSAAGVSNQPQHF. The CDR3 bases are TGTGCCAGCAGTGCCGCGGGAGTTAGCAATCAGCCCCAGCATTTT. The chain couples TRBV3-1 (or the pseudogene TRBV3-2) to TRBJ1-5; unclear D gene. V was shortened by 6 bases and J by 0 bases, with 12 bases between the two germline ends. CDR1 and CDR2 from the germline V gene are LGHDT and YNNKEL (reference sequence). This CDR3 region has 15 residues.

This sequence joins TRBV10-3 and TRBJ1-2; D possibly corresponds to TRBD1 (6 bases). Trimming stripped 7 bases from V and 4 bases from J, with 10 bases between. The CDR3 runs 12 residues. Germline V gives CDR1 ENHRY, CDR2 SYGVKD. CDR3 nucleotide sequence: TGTGCCATCAAGGGGGGCACCTATGGCTACACCTTC. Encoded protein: CAIKGGTYGYTF.

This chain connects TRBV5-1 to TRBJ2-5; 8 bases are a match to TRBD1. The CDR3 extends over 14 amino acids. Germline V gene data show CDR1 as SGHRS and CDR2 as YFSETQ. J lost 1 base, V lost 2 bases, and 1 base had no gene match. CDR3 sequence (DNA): TGCGCCAGCAGCTTAACAGGGGGCCAAGAGACCCAGTACTTC. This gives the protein CASSLTGGQETQYF.

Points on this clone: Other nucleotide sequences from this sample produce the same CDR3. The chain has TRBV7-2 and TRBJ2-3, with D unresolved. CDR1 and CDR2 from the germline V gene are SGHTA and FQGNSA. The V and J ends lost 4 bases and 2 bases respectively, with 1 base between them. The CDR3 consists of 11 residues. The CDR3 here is CASSSTDTQYF. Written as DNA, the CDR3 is TGTGCCAGCAGCTCCACAGATACGCAGTATTTT.

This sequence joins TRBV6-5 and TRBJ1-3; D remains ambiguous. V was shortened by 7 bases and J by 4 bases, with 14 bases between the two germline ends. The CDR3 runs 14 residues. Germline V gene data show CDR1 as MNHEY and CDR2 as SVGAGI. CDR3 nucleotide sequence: TGTGCCAGCATATTGCGGGGTAGAGGAAACACCATATATTTT. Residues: CASILRGRGNTIYF.

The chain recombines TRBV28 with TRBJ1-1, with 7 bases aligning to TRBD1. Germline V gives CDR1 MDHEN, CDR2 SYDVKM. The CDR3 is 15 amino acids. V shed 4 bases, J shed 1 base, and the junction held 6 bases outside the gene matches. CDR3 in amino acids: CASSWIGGANTEAFF. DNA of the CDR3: TGTGCCAGCAGTTGGATAGGGGGCGCGAACACTGAAGCTTTCTTT.

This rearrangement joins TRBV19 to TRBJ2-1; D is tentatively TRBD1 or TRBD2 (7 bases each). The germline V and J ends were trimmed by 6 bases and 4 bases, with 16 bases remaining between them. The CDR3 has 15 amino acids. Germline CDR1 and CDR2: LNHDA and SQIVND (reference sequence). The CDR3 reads CASSPNRGGYNEQFF. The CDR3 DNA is TGTGCCAGTAGCCCCAACAGGGGAGGGTACAATGAGCAGTTCTTC.

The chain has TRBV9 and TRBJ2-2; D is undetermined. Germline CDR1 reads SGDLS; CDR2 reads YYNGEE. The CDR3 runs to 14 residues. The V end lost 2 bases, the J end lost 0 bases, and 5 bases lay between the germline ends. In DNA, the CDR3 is TGTGCCAGCAGCGTCCTAGCGAACACCGGGGAGCTGTTTTTT. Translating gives CASSVLANTGELFF.

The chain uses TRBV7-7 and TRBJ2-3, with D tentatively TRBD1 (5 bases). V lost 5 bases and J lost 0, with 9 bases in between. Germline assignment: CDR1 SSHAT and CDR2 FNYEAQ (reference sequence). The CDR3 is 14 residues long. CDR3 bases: TGTGCCAGCAGCCCTGCAGGGAGCACAGATACGCAGTATTTT. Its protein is CASSPAGSTDTQYF.

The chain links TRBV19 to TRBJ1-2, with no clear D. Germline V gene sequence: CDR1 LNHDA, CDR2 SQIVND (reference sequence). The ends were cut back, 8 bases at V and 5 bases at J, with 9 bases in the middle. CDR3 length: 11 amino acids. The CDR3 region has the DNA TGTGCCAGTCGTCGGGATTATGGCTACACCTTC. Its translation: CASRRDYGYTF.

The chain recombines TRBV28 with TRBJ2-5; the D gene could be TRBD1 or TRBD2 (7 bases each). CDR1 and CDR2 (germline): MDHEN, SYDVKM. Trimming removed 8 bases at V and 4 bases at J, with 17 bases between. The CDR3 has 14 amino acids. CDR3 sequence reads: CASVTGSGTETQYF. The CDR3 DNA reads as TGTGCCAGCGTGACAGGGAGCGGGACAGAGACCCAGTACTTC.

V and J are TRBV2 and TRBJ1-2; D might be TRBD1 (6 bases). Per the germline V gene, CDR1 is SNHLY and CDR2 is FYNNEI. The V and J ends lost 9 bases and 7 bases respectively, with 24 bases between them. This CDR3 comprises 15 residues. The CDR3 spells CASRPASTGFGGYTF. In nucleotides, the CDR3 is TGTGCCAGTCGACCAGCATCTACAGGGTTTGGTGGCTACACCTTC.

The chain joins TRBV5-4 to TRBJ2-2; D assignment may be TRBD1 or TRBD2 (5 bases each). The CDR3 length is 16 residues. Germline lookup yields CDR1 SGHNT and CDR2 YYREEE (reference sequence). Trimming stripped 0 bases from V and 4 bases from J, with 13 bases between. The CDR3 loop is CASSLGRGSLTGELFF. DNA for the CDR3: TGTGCCAGCAGCTTGGGACGGGGCAGTCTCACCGGGGAGCTGTTTTTT.

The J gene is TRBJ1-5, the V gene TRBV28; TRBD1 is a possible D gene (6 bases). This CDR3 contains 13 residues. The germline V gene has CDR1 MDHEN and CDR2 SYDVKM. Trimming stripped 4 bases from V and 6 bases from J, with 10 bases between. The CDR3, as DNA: TGTGCCAGCAGTTCAGGGGTCCGTCAGCCCCAGCATTTT. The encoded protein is CASSSGVRQPQHF.

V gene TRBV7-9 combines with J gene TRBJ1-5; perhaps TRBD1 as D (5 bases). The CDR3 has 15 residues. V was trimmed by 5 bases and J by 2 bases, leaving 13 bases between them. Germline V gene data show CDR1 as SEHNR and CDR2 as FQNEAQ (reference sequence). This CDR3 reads CASSPPGAGNQPQHF. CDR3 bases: TGTGCCAGCAGCCCCCCCGGGGCAGGCAATCAGCCCCAGCATTTT. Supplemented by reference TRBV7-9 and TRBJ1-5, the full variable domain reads DTGVSQNPRHKITKRGQNVTFRCDPISEHNRLYWYRQTLGQGPEFLTYFQNEAQLEKSRLLSDRFSAERPKGSFSTLEIQRTEQGDSAMYLCASSPPGAGNQPQHFGDGTRLSIL.

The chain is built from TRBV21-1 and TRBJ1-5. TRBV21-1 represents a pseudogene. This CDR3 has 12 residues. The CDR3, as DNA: TGTGCCAGCAGGTCGGGGAACCAGCCCCAGCATTTT. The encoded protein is CASRSGNQPQHF.

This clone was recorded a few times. CDR3 in amino acids: CASGLQGANTDTQYF. The DNA for the CDR3 is TGCGCCAGCGGCCTACAGGGGGCGAACACAGATACGCAGTATTTT. The J gene is TRBJ2-3, the V gene TRBV5-1; 9 bases fit TRBD1. The CDR3 is 15 residues long. The germline V gene has CDR1 SGHRS and CDR2 YFSETQ. V lost 7 bases and J lost 2; bases outside the gene matches: 8.

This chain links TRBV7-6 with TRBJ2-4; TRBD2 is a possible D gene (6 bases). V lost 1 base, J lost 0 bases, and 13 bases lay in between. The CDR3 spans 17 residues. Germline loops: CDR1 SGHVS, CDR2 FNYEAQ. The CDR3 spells CASSLGRGATAKNIQYF. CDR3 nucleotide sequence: TGTGCCAGCAGCTTAGGGCGGGGCGCGACAGCCAAAAACATTCAGTACTTC.